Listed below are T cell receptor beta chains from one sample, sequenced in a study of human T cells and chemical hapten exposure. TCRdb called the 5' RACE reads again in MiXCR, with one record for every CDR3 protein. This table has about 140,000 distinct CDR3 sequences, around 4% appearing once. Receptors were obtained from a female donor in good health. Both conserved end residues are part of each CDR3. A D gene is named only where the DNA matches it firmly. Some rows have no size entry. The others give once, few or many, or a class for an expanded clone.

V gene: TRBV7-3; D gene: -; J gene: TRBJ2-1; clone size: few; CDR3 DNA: TGTGCCAGCAGCCCGGCCGGGACCTACAATGAGCAGTTCTTC; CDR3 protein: CASSPAGTYNEQFF
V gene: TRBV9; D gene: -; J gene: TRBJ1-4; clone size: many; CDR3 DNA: TGTGCCAGCAGTCCCGGGCGGTCGGTCAATGAAAAACTGTTTTTT; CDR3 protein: CASSPGRSVNEKLFF
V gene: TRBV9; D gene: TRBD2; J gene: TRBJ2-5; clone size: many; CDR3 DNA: TGTGCCAGCAGCGTAGGAGGAAAGCGGGGGCCTTACCAAGAGACCCAGTACTTC; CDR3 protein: CASSVGGKRGPYQETQYF
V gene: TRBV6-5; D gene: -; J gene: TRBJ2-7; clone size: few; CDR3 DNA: TGTGCCAGCAGCTTCGCTTACGAGCAGTACTTC; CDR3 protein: CASSFAYEQYF
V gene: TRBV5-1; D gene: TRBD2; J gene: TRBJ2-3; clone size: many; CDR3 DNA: TGCGCCAGCAGCCCTGGACTAGCGGGGTTTGCAGATACGCAGTATTTT; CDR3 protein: CASSPGLAGFADTQYF
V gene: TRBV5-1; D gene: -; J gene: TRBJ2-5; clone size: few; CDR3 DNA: TGCGCCAGCAGCTTGTACAGCGGGCGGCAAGAGACCCAGTACTTC; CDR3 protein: CASSLYSGRQETQYF
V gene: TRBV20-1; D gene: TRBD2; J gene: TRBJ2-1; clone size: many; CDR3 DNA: TGCAGTGCCACAATGCTAGCGGGGGGGGGCAATGAGCAGTTCTTC; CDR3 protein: CSATMLAGGGNEQFF
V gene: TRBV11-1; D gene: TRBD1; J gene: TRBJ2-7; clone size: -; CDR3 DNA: TGTGCCAGCAGCCAGGACAGGGGGCGCCTCAACGAGCAGTACTTC; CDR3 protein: CASSQDRGRLNEQYF
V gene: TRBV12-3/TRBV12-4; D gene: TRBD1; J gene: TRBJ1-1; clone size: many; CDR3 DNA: TGTGCCAGCAGCTTACAGGGGGCCACTGAAGCTTTCTTT; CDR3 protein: CASSLQGATEAFF
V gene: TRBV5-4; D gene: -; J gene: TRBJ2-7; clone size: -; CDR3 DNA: TGTGCCAGCCGCAAGGACAGTTTGAACGAGCAGTACTTC; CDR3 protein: CASRKDSLNEQYF
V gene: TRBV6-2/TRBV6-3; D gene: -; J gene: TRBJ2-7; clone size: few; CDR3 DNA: TGTGCCAGCAGTGAAACGCAGGGAAGGTTAAACTACGAGCAGTACTTC; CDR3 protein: CASSETQGRLNYEQYF
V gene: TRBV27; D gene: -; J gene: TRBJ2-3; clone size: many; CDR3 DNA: TGTGCCAGCAGTTTATATTATGGTAGGGGGGCTCGAAGCACAGATACGCAGTATTTT; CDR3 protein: CASSLYYGRGARSTDTQYF
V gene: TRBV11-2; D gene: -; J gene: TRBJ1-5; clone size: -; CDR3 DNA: TGTGCCAGCAGCTTCGATCGGGGGCAGCCCCAGCATTTT; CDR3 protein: CASSFDRGQPQHF
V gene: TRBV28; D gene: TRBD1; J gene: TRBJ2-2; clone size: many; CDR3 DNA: TGTGCCAGCAGTCCTACGCGATGGACAGGGGGTAACACCGGGGAGCTGTTTTTT; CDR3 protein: CASSPTRWTGGNTGELFF
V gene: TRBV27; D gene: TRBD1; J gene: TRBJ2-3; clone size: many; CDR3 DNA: TGTGCCAGCAGCGGACAGGGACGCACAGATACGCAGTATTTT; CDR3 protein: CASSGQGRTDTQYF
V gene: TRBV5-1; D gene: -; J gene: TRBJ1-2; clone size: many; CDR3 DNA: TGCGCCAGCAGCTTGTACGTTGGACACAGGACTTCTAACTATGGCTACACCTTC; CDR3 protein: CASSLYVGHRTSNYGYTF
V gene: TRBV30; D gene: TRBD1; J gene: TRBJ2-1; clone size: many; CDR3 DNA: TGTGCCTGGAGTGTACGGGGGAGGCGGGACAGGGGCTACAATGAGCAGTTCTTC; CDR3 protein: CAWSVRGRRDRGYNEQFF
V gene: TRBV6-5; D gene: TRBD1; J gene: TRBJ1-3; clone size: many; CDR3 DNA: TGTGCCAGCAGTCCCGGCAGGGGGCTTCTAGGCTCTGGAAACACCATATATTTT; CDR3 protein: CASSPGRGLLGSGNTIYF
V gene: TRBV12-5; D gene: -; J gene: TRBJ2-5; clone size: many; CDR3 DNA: TGTGCTAGTGGCCGTGACAGCCAAGAGACCCAGTACTTC; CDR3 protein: CASGRDSQETQYF
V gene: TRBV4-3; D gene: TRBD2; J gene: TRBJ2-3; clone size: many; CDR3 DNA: TGCGCCAGCAGCCAACGAGCGGGGGGCCGTTTCACAGATACGCAGTATTTT; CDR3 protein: CASSQRAGGRFTDTQYF
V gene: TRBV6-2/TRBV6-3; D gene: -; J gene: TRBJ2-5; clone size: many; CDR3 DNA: TGTGCCAGCAGGGGGAGTCGCGGGACCCAGTACTTC; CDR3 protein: CASRGSRGTQYF
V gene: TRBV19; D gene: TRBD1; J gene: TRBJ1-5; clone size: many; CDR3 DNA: TGTGCCAGTAGTTTTACGACAGGGCCGAAACAGCCCCAGCATTTT; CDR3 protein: CASSFTTGPKQPQHF
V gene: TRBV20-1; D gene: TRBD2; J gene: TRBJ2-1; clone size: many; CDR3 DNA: TGCAGTGCTTTGACTAGCGGCTACAATGAGCAGTTCTTC; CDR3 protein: CSALTSGYNEQFF
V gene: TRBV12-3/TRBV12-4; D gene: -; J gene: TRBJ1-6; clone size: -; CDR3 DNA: TGTGCCAGCAGTTCTCAGGGACTTGGGAATAATTCACCCCTCCACTTT; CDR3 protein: CASSSQGLGNNSPLHF
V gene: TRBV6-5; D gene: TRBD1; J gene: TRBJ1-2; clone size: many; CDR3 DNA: TGTGCCAGCAGCCACCATGGGGCCCCAGGGGGCGATGGCTACACCTTC; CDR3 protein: CASSHHGAPGGDGYTF
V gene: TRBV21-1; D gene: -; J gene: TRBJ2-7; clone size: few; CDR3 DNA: TGTGCCAGCAGCAAAGTAGGGGGGACAGTCTACGAGCAGTACTTC; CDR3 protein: CASSKVGGTVYEQYF
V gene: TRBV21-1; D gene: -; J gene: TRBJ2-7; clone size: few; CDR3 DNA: -; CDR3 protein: CASSKVAGGILYEQYF
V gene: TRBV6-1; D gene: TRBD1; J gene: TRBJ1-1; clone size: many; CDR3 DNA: TGTGCCAGCAGAGGACAGGGCACCCCCGAAGCTTTCTTT; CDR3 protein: CASRGQGTPEAFF
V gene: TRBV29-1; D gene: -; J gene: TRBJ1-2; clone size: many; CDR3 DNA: TGCAGCGTTGGGCAGGACTATGGCTACACCTTC; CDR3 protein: CSVGQDYGYTF
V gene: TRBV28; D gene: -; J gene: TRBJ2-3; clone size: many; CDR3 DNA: TGTGCCAGCAGTTACTATCGGGGTCAGGGCACAGATACGCAGTATTTT; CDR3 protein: CASSYYRGQGTDTQYF
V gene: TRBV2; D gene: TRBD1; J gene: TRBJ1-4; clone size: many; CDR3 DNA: TGTGCCAGCAGTTTGGACAGGGGCGGATACGAAAAACTGTTTTTT; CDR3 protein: CASSLDRGGYEKLFF
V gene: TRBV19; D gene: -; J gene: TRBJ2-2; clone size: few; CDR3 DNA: TGTGCCAGTATTGGCAGCGCGAACACCGGGGAGCTGTTTTTT; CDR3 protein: CASIGSANTGELFF
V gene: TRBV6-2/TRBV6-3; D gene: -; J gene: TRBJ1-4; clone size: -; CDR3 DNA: TGTGCCAGCAGAACAGGACCTAATGAAAAACTGTTTTTT; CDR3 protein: CASRTGPNEKLFF
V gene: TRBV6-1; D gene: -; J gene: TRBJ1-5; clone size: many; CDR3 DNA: TGTGCCAGCAGTGAAGCAGTGGGGTTCCGTGGCAATCAGCCCCAGCATTTT; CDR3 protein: CASSEAVGFRGNQPQHF
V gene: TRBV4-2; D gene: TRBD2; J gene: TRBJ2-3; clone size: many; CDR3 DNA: TGTGCCAGCAGCCCGCGACTAGCTGTAGATACGCAGTATTTT; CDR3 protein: CASSPRLAVDTQYF
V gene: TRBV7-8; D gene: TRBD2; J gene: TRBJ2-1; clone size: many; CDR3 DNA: TGTGCCAGCAGCTTAGCCTCAGCGGGGGTCTACAATGAGCAGTTCTTC; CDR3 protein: CASSLASAGVYNEQFF
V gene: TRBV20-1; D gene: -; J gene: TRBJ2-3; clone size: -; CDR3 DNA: TGCAGTGCTAGTTTTCGGGGAATGTACACAGATACGCAGTATTTT; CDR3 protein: CSASFRGMYTDTQYF
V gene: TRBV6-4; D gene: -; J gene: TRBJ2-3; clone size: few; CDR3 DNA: TGTGCCAGCAGTGAACTGACAGATACGCAGTATTTT; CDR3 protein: CASSELTDTQYF
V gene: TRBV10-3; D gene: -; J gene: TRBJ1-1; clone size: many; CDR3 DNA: TGTGCCATCAGTGGGGCCGGGCGTAACACTGAAGCTTTCTTT; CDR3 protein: CAISGAGRNTEAFF
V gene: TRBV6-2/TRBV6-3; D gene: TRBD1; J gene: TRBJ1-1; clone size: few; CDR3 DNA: TGTGCCAGCAGACCGGGACAGGGCTCTGAAGCTTTCTTT; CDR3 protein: CASRPGQGSEAFF
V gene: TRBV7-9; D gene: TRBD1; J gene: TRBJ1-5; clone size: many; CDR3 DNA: TGTGCCAGCAGCTTTGGGACAGGGGGACAGCCCCAGCATTTT; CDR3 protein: CASSFGTGGQPQHF
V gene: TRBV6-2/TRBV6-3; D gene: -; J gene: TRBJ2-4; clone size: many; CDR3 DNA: TGTGCCAGCAGTGGATATGGGGACATTCAGTACTTC; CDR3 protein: CASSGYGDIQYF
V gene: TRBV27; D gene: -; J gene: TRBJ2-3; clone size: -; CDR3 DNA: TGTGCCAGCAGTTCCTTATACCTTAGCACAGATACGCAGTATTTT; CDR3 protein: CASSSLYLSTDTQYF
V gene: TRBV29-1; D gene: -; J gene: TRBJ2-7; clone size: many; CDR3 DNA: TGCAGCGTTGTAAGATCCGGTACACACGAGCAGTACTTC; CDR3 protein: CSVVRSGTHEQYF
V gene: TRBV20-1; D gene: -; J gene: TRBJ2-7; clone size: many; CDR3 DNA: TGCAGTGCTAGCCGTAGTTACCACCGCTACGAGCAGTACTTC; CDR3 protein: CSASRSYHRYEQYF
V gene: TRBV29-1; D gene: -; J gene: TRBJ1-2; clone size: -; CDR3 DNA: TGCAGCGTTCAGGGAAAAACCGATGGCTACACCTTC; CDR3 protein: CSVQGKTDGYTF
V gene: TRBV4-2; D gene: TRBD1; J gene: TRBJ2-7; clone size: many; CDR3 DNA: TGTGCCAGCAGCCAAGAGGACAGGCCCCTCTCCGAGCAGTACTTC; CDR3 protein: CASSQEDRPLSEQYF
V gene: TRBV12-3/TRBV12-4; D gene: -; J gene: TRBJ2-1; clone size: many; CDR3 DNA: TGTGCCAGCAGTTTAGAATGGGCCAGGGGCAATGAGCAGTTCTTC; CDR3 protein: CASSLEWARGNEQFF
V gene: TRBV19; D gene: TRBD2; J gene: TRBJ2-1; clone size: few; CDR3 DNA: TGTGCCAGTTCCTCAGTTTCTAGCGGGGAGATCAATGAGCAGTTCTTC; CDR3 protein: CASSSVSSGEINEQFF